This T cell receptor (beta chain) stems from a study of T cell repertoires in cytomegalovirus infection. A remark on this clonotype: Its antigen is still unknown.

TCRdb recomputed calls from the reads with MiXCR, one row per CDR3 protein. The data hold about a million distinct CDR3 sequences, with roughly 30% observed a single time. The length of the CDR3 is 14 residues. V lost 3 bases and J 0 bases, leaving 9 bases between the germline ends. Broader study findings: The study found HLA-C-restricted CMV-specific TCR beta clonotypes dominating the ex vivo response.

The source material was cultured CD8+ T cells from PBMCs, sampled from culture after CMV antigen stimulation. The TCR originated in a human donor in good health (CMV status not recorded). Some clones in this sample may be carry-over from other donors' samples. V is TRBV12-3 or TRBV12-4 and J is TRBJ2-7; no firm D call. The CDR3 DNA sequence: TGTGCCAGCAGTTTCGCTCAAAGCTCCTACGAGCAGTACTTC. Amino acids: CASSFAQSSYEQYF.